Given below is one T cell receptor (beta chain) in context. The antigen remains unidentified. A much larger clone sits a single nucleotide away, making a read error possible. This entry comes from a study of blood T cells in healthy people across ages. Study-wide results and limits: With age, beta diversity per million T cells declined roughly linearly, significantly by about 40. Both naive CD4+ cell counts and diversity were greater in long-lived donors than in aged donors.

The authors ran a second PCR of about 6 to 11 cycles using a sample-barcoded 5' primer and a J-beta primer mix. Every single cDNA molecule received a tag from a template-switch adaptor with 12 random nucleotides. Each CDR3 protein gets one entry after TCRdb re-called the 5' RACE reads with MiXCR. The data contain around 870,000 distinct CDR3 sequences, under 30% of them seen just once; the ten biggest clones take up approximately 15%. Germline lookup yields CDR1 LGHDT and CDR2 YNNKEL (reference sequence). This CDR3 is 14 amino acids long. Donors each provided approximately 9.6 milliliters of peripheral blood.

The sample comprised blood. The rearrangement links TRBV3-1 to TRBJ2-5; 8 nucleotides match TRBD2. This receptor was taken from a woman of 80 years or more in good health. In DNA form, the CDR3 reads TGTACCAGCAGCCAGCGGGGGACCCAAGAGACCCAGTACTTC. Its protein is CTSSQRGTQETQYF.